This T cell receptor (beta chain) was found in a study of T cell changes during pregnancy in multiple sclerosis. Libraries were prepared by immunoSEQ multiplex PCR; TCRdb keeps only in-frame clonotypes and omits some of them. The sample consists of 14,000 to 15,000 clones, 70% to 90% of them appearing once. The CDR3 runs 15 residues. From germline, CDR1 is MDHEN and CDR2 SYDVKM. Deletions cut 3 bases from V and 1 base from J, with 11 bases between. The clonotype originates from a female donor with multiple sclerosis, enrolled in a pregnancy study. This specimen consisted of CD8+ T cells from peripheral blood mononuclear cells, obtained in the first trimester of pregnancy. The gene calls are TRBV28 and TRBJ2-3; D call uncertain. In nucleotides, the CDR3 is TGTGCCAGCAGTTTGGTTCGCGTTGGCACAGATACGCAGTATTTT. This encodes CASSLVRVGTDTQYF.